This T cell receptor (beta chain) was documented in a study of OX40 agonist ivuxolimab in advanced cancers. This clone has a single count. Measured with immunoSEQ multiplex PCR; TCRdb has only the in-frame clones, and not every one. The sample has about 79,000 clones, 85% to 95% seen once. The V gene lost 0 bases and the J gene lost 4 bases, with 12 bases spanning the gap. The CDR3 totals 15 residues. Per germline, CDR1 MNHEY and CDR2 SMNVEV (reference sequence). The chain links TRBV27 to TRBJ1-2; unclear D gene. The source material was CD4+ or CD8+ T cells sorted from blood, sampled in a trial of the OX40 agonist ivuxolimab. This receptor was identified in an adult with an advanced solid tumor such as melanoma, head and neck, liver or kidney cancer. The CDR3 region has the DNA TGTGCCAGCAGTTTATCGGTGACGGGGATCTATGGCTACACCTTC. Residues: CASSLSVTGIYGYTF.